A single sample gave rise to the 27 T cell receptor beta chains below, sequenced in a study of technical replicates of blood from a few donors. The assay was immunoSEQ multiplex PCR, and TCRdb's table has in-frame clones only and misses some. The sample consists of over 50,000 clones, roughly 97% of them appearing once. Sequencing input: T cells isolated from PBMCs. The receptors come from a human donor in good health.

The rearrangement links TRBV29-1 to TRBJ2-7; 13 bases fit TRBD2. Germline V lookup: CDR1 SQVTM, CDR2 ANQGSEA. CDR3 length equals 14 residues. V shed 7 bases and J 0 bases; nucleotides not matched to a gene: 3. CDR3 in amino acids: CSAGLAGASYEQYF. The CDR3 region has the DNA TGCAGCGCCGGACTAGCGGGGGCCTCCTACGAGCAGTACTTC.

CDR3 loop: CAWRAGGATNQPQHF. CDR3 bases: TGTGCCTGGAGGGCTGGGGGGGCCACAAATCAGCCCCAGCATTTT. The chain is built from TRBV30 and TRBJ1-5, with a weak D call TRBD1 (6 bases). V lost 3 bases and J lost 4, with 16 bases in between. CDR1 and CDR2 (germline): GTSNPN, SVGIG (reference sequence). The CDR3 runs 15 residues. Together with reference TRBV30 and TRBJ1-5, the CDR3 gives the full variable domain: SQTIHQWPATLVQPVGSPLSLECTVEGTSNPNLYWYRQAAGRGLQLLFYSVGIGQISSEVPQNLSASRPQDRQFILSSKKLLLSDSGFYLCAWRAGGATNQPQHFGDGTRLSIL.

The chain couples TRBV7-9 to TRBJ1-2; no reliable D call. Germline V gives CDR1 SEHNR, CDR2 FQNEAQ (reference sequence). V lost 1 base and J lost 4, with 4 bases in between. This CDR3 spans 12 amino acids. CDR3 loop: CASSLGGYGYTF. DNA of the CDR3: TGTGCCAGCAGCTTAGGAGGCTATGGCTACACCTTC.

This chain uses TRBV30 with TRBJ1-1, with TRBD1 matching 7 bases. The CDR3 spans 14 residues. Per the germline V gene, CDR1 is GTSNPN and CDR2 is SVGIG (reference sequence). The V segment lost 4 bases and the J segment 3 bases; nucleotides outside the gene matches: 8. This CDR3 is CAWTPRGQYTEAFF. Written as DNA, the CDR3 is TGTGCCTGGACCCCCCGGGGACAGTACACTGAAGCTTTCTTT.

The chain carries TRBV6-5 and TRBJ1-2, with 10 bases fitting TRBD1. Germline CDR1 MNHEY, CDR2 SVGAGI. This CDR3 has 15 amino acids. V trimming: 0 bases; J trimming: 6 bases; junction bases outside the gene matches: 4. The CDR3 coding sequence is TGTGCCAGCAGTTACTCCGGGACAGGGGAAAATGGCTACACCTTC. Protein product: CASSYSGTGENGYTF.

This chain joins TRBV5-1 and TRBJ1-2, with D possibly TRBD1 on 5 matching bases. CDR3 length equals 15 residues. The germline gives CDR1 SGHRS, CDR2 YFSETQ. V shed 2 bases and J shed 4 bases, with 15 bases lying between them. The CDR3: CASSFLRTQSYGYTF. CDR3 DNA: TGCGCCAGCAGCTTTTTGAGGACACAAAGCTATGGCTACACCTTC.

CDR3 coding DNA: TGCGCCAGCAGCCAAGACCGGGACAGGGGATCCGTAGCCAAAAACATTCAGTACTTC. This translates into CASSQDRDRGSVAKNIQYF. This chain links TRBV4-1 with TRBJ2-4; 10 bases align to TRBD1. Germline loops: CDR1 MGHRA, CDR2 YSYEKL. This CDR3 region has 19 residues. J gave up 0 bases and V 0 bases, and 8 bases lay outside the gene matches.

The chain joins TRBV5-1 to TRBJ2-7; TRBD2 aligns across 14 bases. This CDR3 spans 15 amino acids. With 4 bases clipped from V and 6 bases from J, the junction kept 6 bases outside the gene matches. Germline V gene sequence: CDR1 SGHRS, CDR2 YFSETQ. CDR3 residues: CASSPLGLAGGEQYF. CDR3 nucleotides: TGCGCCAGCAGCCCCTTAGGACTAGCGGGAGGCGAGCAGTACTTC.

The chain couples TRBV28 to TRBJ1-1; TRBD1 might be the D (6 bases). This CDR3 spans 13 amino acids. Trimming removed 5 bases from V and 10 bases from J, with 17 bases in between. Germline CDR1 and CDR2: MDHEN and SYDVKM. CDR3 in amino acids: CASSMTDRGRAFF. CDR3 in DNA: TGTGCCAGCAGTATGACCGATAGGGGGAGAGCTTTCTTT.

The chain joins TRBV28 to TRBJ1-2; D is possibly TRBD1 (5 bases). Germline V gene lookup returns CDR1 MDHEN and CDR2 SYDVKM. The length of the CDR3 is 16 residues. The V end was cut by 7 bases, the J end by 3 bases, with 21 bases between. CDR3 nucleotides: TGTGCCAGCACTATGGTGGGGCAAGACCTTTACTATGGCTACACCTTC. Translating it yields CASTMVGQDLYYGYTF.

This clone was observed once. The rearrangement joins TRBV30 to TRBJ2-7, with D unclear. The CDR3 spans 12 residues. With 0 bases removed from V and 6 bases from J, the gap between germline ends came to 9 bases. The germline V gene encodes CDR1 GTSNPN and CDR2 SVGIG (reference sequence). CDR3 amino acids: CAWSVTGFEQYF. In DNA form, the CDR3 reads TGTGCCTGGAGTGTAACCGGGTTCGAGCAGTACTTC.

V is TRBV7-9 and J is TRBJ2-5; TRBD1 matches 7 bases. Germline lookup yields CDR1 SEHNR and CDR2 FQNEAQ (reference sequence). V was pared by 2 bases and J by 0 bases, with 6 bases of the junction left unmatched. The CDR3 runs to 16 residues. The CDR3 nucleotides read TGTGCCAGCAGCTTAACTCCGGGACAGCACCAAGAGACCCAGTACTTC. Its translation is CASSLTPGQHQETQYF.

The chain employs TRBV30 and TRBJ1-1; possibly TRBD1 for D (6 bases). Trimming pared 4 bases from V and 1 base from J, leaving 10 bases between. Looked up from germline, CDR1 is GTSNPN and CDR2 is SVGIG (reference sequence). This CDR3 is built from 13 residues. This CDR3 is CAWTGHPNTEAFF. For the CDR3, the DNA is TGTGCCTGGACGGGACACCCGAACACTGAAGCTTTCTTT.

In this sample, this clone turned up once. The rearrangement links TRBV29-1 to TRBJ2-3; TRBD1 matches at 8 bases. The CDR3 runs 15 residues. J was trimmed by 0 bases and V by 4 bases; bases with no gene match: 6. CDR1 SQVTM and CDR2 ANQGSEA come from the germline V gene. CDR3: CSVVAGGRSTDTQYF. CDR3 nucleotides: TGCAGCGTTGTAGCAGGGGGCCGGAGCACAGATACGCAGTATTTT.

The rearrangement links TRBV18 to TRBJ1-2; 7 nucleotides line up with TRBD1. Trimming cost V 2 bases and J 8 bases; bases outside gene matches: 5. This CDR3 is built from 13 residues. Germline CDR1 KGHSH, CDR2 LQKENI. For the CDR3, the DNA is TGTGCCAGCTCACCAAGACAGGGCGACGGCTACACCTTC. Its protein product is CASSPRQGDGYTF.

V is TRBV29-1 and J is TRBJ2-1; a weak D match, TRBD1 (6 bases). The CDR3 length is 12 residues. CDR1 is SQVTM, CDR2 ANQGSEA, per germline. Trimming took off 7 bases at V and 8 bases at J, with 15 bases between the two ends. The CDR3 protein is CSGDKFGYEQFF. DNA for the CDR3: TGCAGCGGGGACAAATTTGGCTATGAGCAGTTCTTC.

This chain uses TRBV10-1 with TRBJ2-7; a weak D match, TRBD1 (5 bases). The length of the CDR3 is 13 residues. V was cut by 3 bases and J by 8 bases, with 14 bases left in between. Germline V CDR1 and CDR2: WNHNN, SYGVQD (reference sequence). The CDR3 protein is CASSDDSRVQQYF. CDR3 coding DNA: TGCGCCAGCAGTGACGACAGTCGGGTGCAGCAGTACTTC.

The chain combines TRBV7-9 with TRBJ1-2; D is uncertain. The V and J ends lost 2 bases and 6 bases respectively, with 13 bases between them. Germline-derived CDR1 and CDR2 are SEHNR and FQNEAQ (reference sequence). This CDR3 spans 14 amino acids. The CDR3 loop reads CASSLLEESHGYTF. CDR3 nucleotide sequence: TGTGCCAGCAGCTTACTGGAGGAGAGCCATGGCTACACCTTC. The whole variable domain, filled in from reference TRBV7-9 and TRBJ1-2, reads DTGVSQNPRHKITKRGQNVTFRCDPISEHNRLYWYRQTLGQGPEFLTYFQNEAQLEKSRLLSDRFSAERPKGSFSTLEIQRTEQGDSAMYLCASSLLEESHGYTFGSGTRLTVV.

V and J are TRBV2 and TRBJ2-7, with 10 bases fitting TRBD1. The CDR3 runs 14 residues. The J segment lost 4 bases and the V segment lost 6 bases, leaving 6 bases of the junction unmatched. From germline, CDR1 is SNHLY and CDR2 FYNNEI. The CDR3 region has the DNA TGTGCCAGCAGACACGGGACAGGGGTGTACGAGCAGTACTTC. Its protein is CASRHGTGVYEQYF.

V usage is TRBV14 and J usage is TRBJ1-6, with TRBD1 identical over 7 bases. CDR1 and CDR2 from the germline V gene are SGHDN and FVKESK. The V and J ends lost 2 bases and 14 bases, in that order; junction bases with no gene match: 9. CDR3 size: 14 residues. CDR3 nucleotide sequence: TGTGCCAGCAGCCAATCAAGGACAGGACTGTCCCTCCACTTT. This sequence encodes CASSQSRTGLSLHF. Full variable domain (outside the CDR3, taken from reference TRBV14 and TRBJ1-6): EAGVTQFPSHSVIEKGQTVTLRCDPISGHDNLYWYRRVMGKEIKFLLHFVKESKQDESGMPNNRFLAERTGGTYSTLKVQPAELEDSGVYFCASSQSRTGLSLHFGNGTRLTVT.

V is TRBV4-2 and J is TRBJ2-7; 10 bases agree with TRBD1. Germline trimming cut 0 bases from V and 6 bases from J; bases unmatched to any gene: 11. CDR1 and CDR2 (germline): LGHNA, YNFKEQ. The CDR3 consists of 17 residues. The CDR3 is CASSQDGGQGLLSEQYF. CDR3 sequence (DNA): TGTGCCAGCAGCCAAGATGGGGGACAGGGGTTGCTCTCCGAGCAGTACTTC.

The rearrangement joins TRBV2 to TRBJ2-2; D unresolved. The germline gives CDR1 SNHLY, CDR2 FYNNEI. The CDR3 loop spans 15 amino acids. V lost 4 bases and J 0 bases, leaving 9 bases between the germline ends. The CDR3 DNA follows: TGTGCCAGCAGTGTTGGCAGTACGAACACCGGGGAGCTGTTTTTT. It encodes CASSVGSTNTGELFF.

This chain uses TRBV5-6 with TRBJ2-1; 11 bases align to TRBD1. From germline, CDR1 is SGHDT and CDR2 YYEEEE. The CDR3 spans 15 residues. V shed 2 bases, J shed 7 bases, and the junction held 5 bases outside the gene matches. The CDR3 DNA follows: TGTGCCAGCAGCTTTTTCGGACAGGGGGCGAATGAGCAGTTCTTC. This gives the protein CASSFFGQGANEQFF.

V and J are TRBV5-1 and TRBJ2-7; 9 bases are a match to TRBD2. V dropped 4 bases and J dropped 2; count of bases not matched to a gene: 7. CDR3 length equals 15 residues. The V gene's germline CDR1 is SGHRS and CDR2 YFSETQ. The CDR3 nucleotides are TGCGCCAGCAGCGGCACCGGGACTAGCACCTACGAGCAGTACTTC. It translates to CASSGTGTSTYEQYF.

The chain has TRBV11-2 and TRBJ2-5; 8 nucleotides line up with TRBD1. Looked up from germline, CDR1 is SGHAT and CDR2 is FQNNGV. The CDR3 extends over 13 amino acids. V gave up 5 bases and J gave up 5 bases; unmatched junction bases: 4. In nucleotides, the CDR3 is TGTGCCAGCAGCCTCCAGGGGGCGGAGACCCAGTACTTC. Translating it yields CASSLQGAETQYF.

This chain connects TRBV27 to TRBJ2-7, with TRBD1 matching 8 bases. Per germline, CDR1 MNHEY and CDR2 SMNVEV (reference sequence). V dropped 5 bases and J dropped 6; count of bases not matched to a gene: 6. This CDR3 region has 13 residues. The DNA for the CDR3 is TGTGCCAGCAGTCCAAGGACAGGGACCGAGCAGTACTTC. It specifies CASSPRTGTEQYF.

The chain carries TRBV4-1 and TRBJ2-3; D not resolved. V was pared by 1 base and J by 8 bases, with 10 bases between. This CDR3 has 13 amino acids. The V gene's germline CDR1 is MGHRA and CDR2 YSYEKL. CDR3 sequence: CASSQVIAVTQYF. CDR3 bases: TGCGCCAGCAGCCAAGTCATCGCGGTTACGCAGTATTTT.